This T cell receptor (beta chain) was retrieved from a study of shared clonotypes between healthy human individuals. Authors' analysis steps: ImmunoSEQ output held junction-only sequences without quality scores, so filtering differed. TCRdb's table, derived via immunoSEQ multiplex PCR, lists solely in-frame clones and lacks some. D and trimming come from the DNA, and the V and J calls and clone size come from that table. The table records roughly 700,000 clones, less than 95% of them present only once. Germline V gives CDR1 MNHEY, CDR2 SMNVEV (reference sequence). J lost 4 bases, V lost 5 bases, and 9 bases had no gene match. The CDR3 is made up of 16 amino acids.

The J gene is TRBJ2-3, the V gene TRBV27; 10 bases line up with TRBD1. This receptor was obtained from a young man in good health. Some clones in this sample may be carry-over from other donors' samples. The sequenced sample was memory CD8+ T cells from PBMCs. The subset here: CD45RO+ cells pooled with CCR7-negative TemRA cells. The CDR3 DNA is TGTGCCAGCAGTACCCGGACAGGGGGGGGATCAGATACGCAGTATTTT. It encodes CASSTRTGGGSDTQYF.